Below, 10 T cell receptor beta chains from the same sample are listed, as sequenced in a study of identifying expanded T cells in peripheral blood. Some clones are missing from TCRdb's copy, which holds only in-frame ones; the method was immunoSEQ multiplex PCR. The data contain around 130,000 clones, approximately 86% of them seen just once; the ten biggest clones take up less than 10%. The sample was blood. These receptors were taken from a person aged 18 to 70 in good health.

The chain links TRBV7-7 to TRBJ2-1; 10 bases fit TRBD2. The CDR3 spans 16 residues. Germline V gene sequence: CDR1 SSHAT, CDR2 FNYEAQ (reference sequence). The junction had 10 bases not matched to a gene; V was cut back by 5 bases and J by 6 bases. This CDR3 is CASSPQSGRGPNEQFF. The CDR3 DNA follows: TGTGCCAGCAGCCCACAGAGCGGGAGGGGCCCCAATGAGCAGTTCTTC.

This chain links TRBV19 with TRBJ2-2; D may be TRBD1 (5 bases). Trimming took off 3 bases at V and 4 bases at J, with 9 bases between the two ends. CDR3 length: 14 residues. Germline values: CDR1 LNHDA, CDR2 SQIVND (reference sequence). The CDR3 sequence: CASSMGLLTGELFF. The CDR3 DNA reads as TGTGCCAGTAGTATGGGGCTGCTCACCGGGGAGCTGTTTTTT.

The genes are TRBV25-1 and TRBJ1-1; no clear D gene. The CDR3 extends over 12 amino acids. Trimming took off 3 bases at V and 3 bases at J, with 5 bases between the two ends. Germline loops: CDR1 MGHDK, CDR2 SYGVNS. The CDR3 region is CASSDRDTEAFF. Here the CDR3 DNA reads TGTGCCAGCAGTGACCGGGACACTGAAGCTTTCTTT.

V is TRBV27 and J is TRBJ1-5; D unclear. The CDR3 runs 15 residues. V was trimmed by 4 bases and J by 0 bases, leaving 10 bases between them. Germline loops: CDR1 MNHEY, CDR2 SMNVEV (reference sequence). DNA of the CDR3: TGTGCCAGCAGTTCATATCCATATAGCAATCAGCCCCAGCATTTT. It codes for CASSSYPYSNQPQHF.

V gene TRBV11-2 combines with J gene TRBJ2-7; D call uncertain. With 2 bases removed from V and 3 bases from J, the gap between germline ends came to 2 bases. The CDR3 runs to 11 residues. Germline CDR1 reads SGHAT; CDR2 reads FQNNGV. CDR3 loop: CASSLNYEQYF. The CDR3 DNA follows: TGTGCCAGCAGCTTAAACTACGAGCAGTACTTC.

The V gene is TRBV28, the J gene TRBJ1-1, with unresolved D. Germline lookup yields CDR1 MDHEN and CDR2 SYDVKM. V was cut by 4 bases and J by 5 bases, with 11 bases left in between. CDR3 length: 13 residues. For the CDR3, the DNA is TGTGCCAGCAGTTATCCAAGTTGGACTGAAGCTTTCTTT. Its protein is CASSYPSWTEAFF.

V is TRBV28 and J is TRBJ2-3; the D gene is possibly TRBD1 (5 bases). Trimming took 2 bases from V and 10 from J, leaving 10 bases between them. The CDR3 extends over 12 amino acids. Germline CDR1 and CDR2: MDHEN and SYDVKM. As DNA, the CDR3 is TGTGCCAGCAGTTTAAATGAAGGGGCGCAGTATTTT. Protein: CASSLNEGAQYF.

The V and J genes are TRBV5-1 and TRBJ2-7; 10 bases map to TRBD1. The germline gives CDR1 SGHRS, CDR2 YFSETQ. This CDR3 spans 16 amino acids. V gave up 0 bases and J gave up 6 bases; unmatched junction bases: 9. CDR3 loop: CASSLAFGTGDREQYF. CDR3 coding DNA: TGCGCCAGCAGCTTGGCTTTCGGGACAGGGGATCGCGAGCAGTACTTC.

V gene TRBV11-2 combines with J gene TRBJ2-1; TRBD2 aligns across 7 bases. With 2 bases clipped from V and 4 bases from J, the junction kept 5 bases outside the gene matches. Per the germline V gene, CDR1 is SGHAT and CDR2 is FQNNGV. The CDR3 extends over 15 amino acids. CDR3 nucleotide sequence: TGTGCCAGCAGCTTAAGGGACTACCCATACAATGAGCAGTTCTTC. Protein product: CASSLRDYPYNEQFF.

This chain joins TRBV9 and TRBJ2-6; 8 positions agree with TRBD1. V dropped 3 bases and J dropped 0; count of bases not matched to a gene: 5. Germline CDR1 reads SGDLS; CDR2 reads YYNGEE. The CDR3 has 17 amino acids. CDR3 sequence (DNA): TGTGCCAGCAGCGCGGACAGGGTGGTCTCTGGGGCCAACGTCCTGACTTTC. Protein sequence: CASSADRVVSGANVLTF.